Listed below are T cell receptor beta chains from one sample, sequenced in a study of CXCR3-negative and CXCR3-positive naive CD8 T cells. TCRdb processed the 5' RACE reads again and assigns one entry to each CDR3 protein, with no DNA. Its table lists about 5,000 distinct CDR3 sequences. Sequenced sample: naive CXCR3+ CD8+ T cells from blood. Every receptor here comes from a human donor in good health. Some clones in this sample may be carry-over from other donors' samples. Both conserved end residues are part of each CDR3. Each record gives: CDR3 length, clone size, V gene, J gene, CDR3 protein. Size values are once, few and many counts, or a class for expanded clones, and some rows have none.

>14|-|TRBV12-3/TRBV12-4|TRBJ2-7
CAVRTGSPPYEQYF
>15|-|TRBV12-5|TRBJ1-1
CAQGGVPGQWAEAFF
>16|large|TRBV28|TRBJ1-6
CASSLSPSGVGSPLHF
>13|-|TRBV18|TRBJ2-7
CASSPATGYEQYF
>14|-|TRBV12-3/TRBV12-4|TRBJ2-7
CASSHGTDSYEQYF
>14|-|TRBV19|TRBJ2-1
CASSKGANGNEQFF
>14|-|TRBV30|TRBJ1-6
CAWSAGQGDSPLHF
>14|-|TRBV6-5|TRBJ2-5
CASSYFGGQETQYF
>12|-|TRBV19|TRBJ2-7
CASSYGAHEQYF
>17|medium-sized|TRBV29-1|TRBJ2-3
CSVGRPGQVPSTDTQYF
>16|-|TRBV29-1|TRBJ2-5
CSVEGLIGQHQETQYF
>16|medium-sized|TRBV18|TRBJ1-5
CASSPSPETSNQPQHF
>17|-|TRBV12-5|TRBJ1-1
CASGFWISLDRGTEAFF
>15|-|TRBV10-3|TRBJ1-1
CAISERTAPGTEAFF
>16|medium-sized|TRBV7-2|TRBJ2-7
CASSHRTGGFSYEQYF
>16|-|TRBV29-1|TRBJ2-3
CSVEDLSQGMADTQYF
>13|-|TRBV6-6|TRBJ2-7
CASSYTPAYEQYF
>13|-|TRBV29-1|TRBJ2-3
CSVVEGDGNTQYF
>14|medium-sized|TRBV6-2/TRBV6-3|TRBJ2-1
CASSWLAPENEQFF
>14|-|TRBV27|TRBJ2-5
CASGHIGGQETQYF
>19|medium-sized|TRBV6-5|TRBJ2-2
CASSYSPTPQAANTGELFF
>13|medium-sized|TRBV5-1|TRBJ2-5
CASSLEDQETQYF
>13|-|TRBV10-3|TRBJ1-2
CAIRADRVEGYTF
>13|medium-sized|TRBV29-1|TRBJ1-1
CSVGTGLGTEAFF
>16|-|TRBV7-9|TRBJ2-7
CASSSAGQIFTYEQYF
>14|-|TRBV7-8|TRBJ2-7
CASSLVTSRYEQYF
>13|-|TRBV12-5|TRBJ2-7
CASGLDLGHEQYF
>14|medium-sized|TRBV28|TRBJ1-1
CASREGLLNTEAFF
>13|-|TRBV29-1|TRBJ2-5
CSVEAGAGETQYF
>17|-|TRBV6-2/TRBV6-3|TRBJ1-5
CASSYVDRLYSNQPQHF
>14|medium-sized|TRBV29-1|TRBJ1-4
CSVKTPAANEKLFF
>13|-|TRBV29-1|TRBJ1-1
CSVQKGDRAEAFF
>16|-|TRBV12-3/TRBV12-4|TRBJ2-3
CASSPWMARSPDTQYF
>13|-|TRBV6-2/TRBV6-3|TRBJ1-1
CASSYSLGSEAFF
>12|-|TRBV12-3/TRBV12-4|TRBJ2-7
CASSPDIYEQYF
>14|-|TRBV6-6|TRBJ1-2
CASKRQGISYGYTF
>15|medium-sized|TRBV19|TRBJ2-1
CASNRFSGGSNEQFF
>19|medium-sized|TRBV4-2|TRBJ2-1
CASSQDSPSVAGGFNEQFF
>12|-|TRBV6-6|TRBJ1-1
CASSPDRTEAFF
>15|-|TRBV15|TRBJ1-2
CATSRDRGLNYGYTF
>15|medium-sized|TRBV4-3|TRBJ2-4
CASSQDPGGRDIQYF
>13|-|TRBV28|TRBJ1-1
CASSLLGATEAFF
>15|medium-sized|TRBV12-3/TRBV12-4|TRBJ2-1
CASSLGGGPYNEQFF
>16|-|TRBV14|TRBJ2-3
CASSQGISAVTDTQYF
>12|medium-sized|TRBV29-1|TRBJ2-7
CSAGQGANEQYF
>12|medium-sized|TRBV30|TRBJ2-7
CAWVAGAGEQYF
>15|-|TRBV7-9|TRBJ1-2
CASSGEQFTNYGYTF
>13|-|TRBV5-5|TRBJ1-1
CASSQQGKTEAFF